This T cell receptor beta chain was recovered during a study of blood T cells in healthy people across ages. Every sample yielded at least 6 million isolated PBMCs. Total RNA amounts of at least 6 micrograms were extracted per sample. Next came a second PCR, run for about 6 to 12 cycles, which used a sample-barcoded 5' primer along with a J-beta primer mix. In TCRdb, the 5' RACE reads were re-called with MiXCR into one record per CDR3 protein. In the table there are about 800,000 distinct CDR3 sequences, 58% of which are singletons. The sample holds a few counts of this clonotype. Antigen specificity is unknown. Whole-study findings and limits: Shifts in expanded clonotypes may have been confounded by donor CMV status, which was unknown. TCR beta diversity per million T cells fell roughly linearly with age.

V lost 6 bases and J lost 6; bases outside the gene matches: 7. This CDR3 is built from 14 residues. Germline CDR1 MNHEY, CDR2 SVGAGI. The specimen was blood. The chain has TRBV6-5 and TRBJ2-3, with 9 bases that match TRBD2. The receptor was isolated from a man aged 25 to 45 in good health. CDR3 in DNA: TGTGCCAGCAGGCCGGGACTAGCCGGGGATACGCAGTATTTT. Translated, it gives CASRPGLAGDTQYF.